This T cell receptor beta chain was recovered during a study of T cell responses to AZD1222 COVID-19 vaccine. Here immunoSEQ multiplex PCR was the method, and the copy in TCRdb shows in-frame clones only, minus some. The sample has around 99,000 clones, roughly 87% seen once; the top ten hold roughly 5%. The CDR3 has 17 amino acids. The genes are TRBV21-1 and TRBJ1-5. TRBV21-1 is an annotated pseudogene. The clonotype was recovered from an adult in good health. Source: peripheral blood, taken on day 0 of AZD1222 vaccination. Here the CDR3 DNA reads TGTGCCAGCAGCAAAGTTCGAGGGGTCGGAGCCAATCAGCCCCAGCATTTT. It codes for CASSKVRGVGANQPQHF.